This TCR beta chain is drawn from a study of blood T cell repertoires in COVID-19. Study-level background: There were acute and convalescent COVID-19 samples, and they came from the United States, Italy and Spain.

The CDR3 length is 14 residues. The germline V and J ends were trimmed by 0 bases and 10 bases, with 13 bases remaining between them. Per the germline V gene, CDR1 is MNHEY and CDR2 is SVGAGI. Under the authors' procedure: Amplification of reference gene primers provided the estimated nucleated cell counts. TCRdb's table, derived via immunoSEQ multiplex PCR, lists solely in-frame clones and lacks some. Clone size and the V and J calls come from that table; the DNA yielded D and trimming. The table lists some 350,000 clones, 83% of them singletons. The V and J genes are TRBV6-5 and TRBJ2-1; D is unclear. The sequenced sample consisted of peripheral blood. The TCR comes from a man aged 25-40 years with active or convalescent COVID-19. The CDR3 DNA reads as TGTGCCAGCAGTTACTCAATCCTGCGGAAAGAGCAGTTCTTC. Protein product: CASSYSILRKEQFF.